Only a few counts were recorded for the clone carrying this TCR beta chain. The entry originates in a study of glioma-infiltrating T cells after dendritic cell vaccination. Profiling relied on immunoSEQ multiplex PCR, and the TCRdb table lists in-frame clones only, not all of them. In the table there are tens of thousands of clones, 82% of which are singletons. Trimming pared 3 bases from V and 3 bases from J, leaving 9 bases between. This CDR3 region has 14 residues. The germline V gene has CDR1 SGHTA and CDR2 FQGNSA. The sample consisted of blood, taken before dendritic cell vaccination. This receptor was taken from a human donor with glioblastoma. The chain joins TRBV7-2 to TRBJ1-5; D is undetermined. The CDR3 sequence is CASSLEGFNQPQHF. In DNA, the CDR3 is TGTGCCAGCAGCTTGGAGGGTTTCAATCAGCCCCAGCATTTT.